This T cell receptor beta chain derives from a study of blood T cells in healthy people across ages. Study-level results: Older age went with lower TCR beta diversity per million T cells, in a roughly linear way.

With a J-beta primer mix and a sample-barcoded 5' primer, a second PCR ran 7 to 11 cycles. TCRdb reanalysed the 5' RACE reads using MiXCR and keeps one entry per CDR3 protein. The data contain fewer than 2 million distinct CDR3 sequences, 39% of them singletons. Germline V gene sequence: CDR1 SGHTA, CDR2 FQGNSA. The trim removed 3 bases at V and 6 bases at J, leaving 7 bases unmatched. The CDR3 sequence is 15 residues long. With respect to this clonotype: The antigen remains unidentified.

The V and J genes are TRBV7-2 and TRBJ2-1, with 8 bases that match TRBD1. The sequenced sample consisted of blood. The receptor was isolated from a human donor in good health. The chain's CDR3 is CASSFTGGPGNEQFF. In DNA, the CDR3 is TGTGCCAGCAGCTTCACAGGGGGGCCTGGCAATGAGCAGTTCTTC. Complete variable domain (other parts from reference TRBV7-2 and TRBJ2-1): GAGVSQSPSNKVTEKGKDVELRCDPISGHTALYWYRQSLGQGLEFLIYFQGNSAPDKSGLPSDRFSAERTGGSVSTLTIQRTQQEDSAVYLCASSFTGGPGNEQFFGPGTRLTVL.